This TCR beta chain stems from a study of T cell changes during pregnancy in multiple sclerosis. The CDR3 totals 15 residues. From germline, CDR1 is KGHSH and CDR2 LQKENI. Losses at the gene ends were 4 bases for V and 9 bases for J; bases not matched to a gene: 9. The method was immunoSEQ multiplex PCR; TCRdb's version includes in-frame clones alone and lacks a portion of them. The table includes about 52,000 clones, 85% to 95% detected once. The specimen comprised CD4+ T cells from peripheral blood mononuclear cells, sampled in the third trimester of pregnancy. The J gene is TRBJ1-6, the V gene TRBV18; TRBD1 matches at 7 bases. This receptor was obtained from a female donor with multiple sclerosis, enrolled in a pregnancy study. The CDR3 here is CASSLGTERGSPLHF. CDR3 coding DNA: TGTGCCAGCTCACTAGGGACAGAGAGGGGTTCACCCCTCCACTTT. Full variable domain (remainder filled in from reference TRBV18 and TRBJ1-6): NAGVMQNPRHLVRRRGQEARLRCSPMKGHSHVYWYRQLPEEGLKFMVYLQKENIIDESGMPKERFSAEFPKEGPSILRIQQVVRGDSAAYFCASSLGTERGSPLHFGNGTRLTVT.